This T cell receptor beta chain appears in the sequencing data of a study of cytomegalovirus exposure and HLA in healthy donors. PCR primers comprised 60 Vbeta and 13 Jbeta primers. The protocol was immunoSEQ multiplex PCR, while the TCRdb copy is restricted to in-frame clones and leaves out a portion. The sample lists 120,000 to 150,000 clones; approximately 79% were seen once. V was pared by 8 bases and J by 2 bases, with 10 bases between. CDR1 is ENHRY, CDR2 SYGVKD, per germline. The CDR3 sequence is 13 residues long. The J gene is TRBJ1-5, the V gene TRBV10-3; D uncertain. This TCR was recovered from a male donor in good health and CMV-seronegative. The material sequenced was PBMCs. CDR3 sequence (DNA): TGTGCCATCTCAGCAGGCGGCAATCAGCCCCAGCATTTT. Protein: CAISAGGNQPQHF.